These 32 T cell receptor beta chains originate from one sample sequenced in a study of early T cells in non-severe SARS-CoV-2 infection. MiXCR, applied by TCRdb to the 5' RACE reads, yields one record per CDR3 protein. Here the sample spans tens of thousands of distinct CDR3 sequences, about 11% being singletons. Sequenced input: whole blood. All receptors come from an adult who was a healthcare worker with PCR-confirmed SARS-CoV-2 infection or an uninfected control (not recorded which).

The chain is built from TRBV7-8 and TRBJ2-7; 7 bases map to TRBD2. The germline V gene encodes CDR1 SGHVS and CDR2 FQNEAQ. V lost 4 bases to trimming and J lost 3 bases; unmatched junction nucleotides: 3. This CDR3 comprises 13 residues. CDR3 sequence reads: CASSSRTSYEQYF. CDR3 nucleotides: TGTGCCAGCAGCTCCCGGACTAGCTACGAGCAGTACTTC.

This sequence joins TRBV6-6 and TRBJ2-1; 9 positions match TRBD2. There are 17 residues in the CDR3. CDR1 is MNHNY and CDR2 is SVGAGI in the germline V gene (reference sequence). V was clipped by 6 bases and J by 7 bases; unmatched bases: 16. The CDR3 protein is CASSRGTASGTRNEQFF. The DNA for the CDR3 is TGTGCCAGCAGCCGCGGGACGGCTAGCGGGACGAGAAATGAGCAGTTCTTC.

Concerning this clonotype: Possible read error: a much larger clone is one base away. The CDR3 coding sequence is TGTGCCAGCAGTCGGAACACAGATACGCAGTATTTT. Translation gives CASSRNTDTQYF. The J gene is TRBJ2-3, the V gene TRBV7-2; no clear D gene. Trimming took 6 bases from V and 2 from J, leaving 6 bases between them. CDR3 length: 12 residues. Germline V gives CDR1 SGHTA, CDR2 FQGNSA. The complete variable domain, with remaining parts taken from reference TRBV7-2 and TRBJ2-3, reads GAGVSQSPSNKVTEKGKDVELRCDPISGHTALYWYRQSLGQGLEFLIYFQGNSAPDKSGLPSDRFSAERTGGSVSTLTIQRTQQEDSAVYLCASSRNTDTQYFGPGTRLTVL.

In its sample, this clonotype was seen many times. The CDR3 DNA sequence: TGTGCCAGTACTCCGACACATCGTGGCAATCAGCCCCAGCATTTT. Its translation: CASTPTHRGNQPQHF. V is TRBV19 and J is TRBJ1-5, with no clear D. The V end lost 7 bases, the J end lost 2 bases, and 15 bases lay between the germline ends. Germline CDR1 LNHDA, CDR2 SQIVND (reference sequence). The CDR3 totals 15 residues.

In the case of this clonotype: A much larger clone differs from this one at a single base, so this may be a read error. CDR3 protein: CASSHRDYSYNEQLF. Written as DNA, the CDR3 is TGTGCCAGCAGCCACCGGGACTACTCCTACAATGAGCAGCTCTTC. The rearrangement joins TRBV3-1 to TRBJ2-1; TRBD2 matches at 7 bases. The CDR3 runs to 15 residues. Germline V gives CDR1 LGHDT, CDR2 YNNKEL (reference sequence).

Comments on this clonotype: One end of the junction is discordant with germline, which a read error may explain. The CDR3 DNA reads TGTGTCAGCAGCCCCTATCGTACAGGGTCCAACTATGGCTACACCTTC. Translating it yields CVSSPYRTGSNYGYTF. V and J are TRBV5-6 and TRBJ1-2; tentative D call: TRBD1 (6 bases). This CDR3 is 16 amino acids long. In germline, CDR1 is SGHDT, CDR2 YYEEEE. Drawing the rest from reference TRBV5-6 and TRBJ1-2, the complete variable domain is DAGVTQSPTHLIKTRGQQVTLRCSPKSGHDTVSWYQQALGQGPQFIFQYYEEEERQRGNFPDRFSGHQFPNYSSELNVNALLLGDSALYLCVSSPYRTGSNYGYTFGSGTRLTVV.

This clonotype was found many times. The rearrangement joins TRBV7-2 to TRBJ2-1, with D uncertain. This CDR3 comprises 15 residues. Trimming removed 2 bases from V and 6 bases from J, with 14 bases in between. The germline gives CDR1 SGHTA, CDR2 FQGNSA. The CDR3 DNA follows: TGTGCCAGCAGCTTAAGCTCCCTGGCGATCAATGAGCAGTTCTTC. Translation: CASSLSSLAINEQFF.

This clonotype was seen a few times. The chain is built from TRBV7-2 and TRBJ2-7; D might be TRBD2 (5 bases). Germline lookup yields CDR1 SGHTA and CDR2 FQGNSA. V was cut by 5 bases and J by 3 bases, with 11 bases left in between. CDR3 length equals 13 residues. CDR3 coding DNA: TGTGCCAGCAGCATTGACTATCGCTACGAGCAGTACTTC. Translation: CASSIDYRYEQYF.

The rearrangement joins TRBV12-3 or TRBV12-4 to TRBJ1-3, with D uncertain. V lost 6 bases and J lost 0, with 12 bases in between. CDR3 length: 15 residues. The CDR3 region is CASRLDGSSGNTIYF. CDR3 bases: TGTGCCAGCAGACTCGACGGAAGCTCTGGAAACACCATATATTTT.

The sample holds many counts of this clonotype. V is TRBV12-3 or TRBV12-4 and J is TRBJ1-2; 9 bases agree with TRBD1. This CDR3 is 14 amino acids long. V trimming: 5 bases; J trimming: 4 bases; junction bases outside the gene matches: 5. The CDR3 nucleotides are TGTGCCAGCAGTCGTATGACAGGGGGCTATGGCTACACCTTC. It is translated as CASSRMTGGYGYTF.

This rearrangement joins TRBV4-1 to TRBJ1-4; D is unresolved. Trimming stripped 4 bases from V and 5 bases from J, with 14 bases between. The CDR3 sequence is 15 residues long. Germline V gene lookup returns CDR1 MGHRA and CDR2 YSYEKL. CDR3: CASSRELRLNEKLFF. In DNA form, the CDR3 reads TGCGCCAGCAGCCGAGAACTACGGTTAAATGAAAAACTGTTTTTT.

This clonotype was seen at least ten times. CDR3 sequence: CSVTPTGWEAYEQYF. DNA for the CDR3: TGCAGCGTCACGCCTACAGGGTGGGAAGCCTACGAGCAGTACTTC. This chain joins TRBV29-1 and TRBJ2-7, with D tentatively TRBD1 (6 bases). Germline assignment: CDR1 SQVTM and CDR2 ANQGSEA. The V and J ends lost 6 bases and 2 bases respectively, with 20 bases between them. The CDR3 length is 15 residues.

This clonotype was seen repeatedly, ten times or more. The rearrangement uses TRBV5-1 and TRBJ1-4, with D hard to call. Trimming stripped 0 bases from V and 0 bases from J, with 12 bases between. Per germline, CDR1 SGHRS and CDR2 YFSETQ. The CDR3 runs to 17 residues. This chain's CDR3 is CASSLEPSGPTNEKLFF. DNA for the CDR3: TGCGCCAGCAGCTTGGAACCTTCTGGACCAACTAATGAAAAACTGTTTTTT.

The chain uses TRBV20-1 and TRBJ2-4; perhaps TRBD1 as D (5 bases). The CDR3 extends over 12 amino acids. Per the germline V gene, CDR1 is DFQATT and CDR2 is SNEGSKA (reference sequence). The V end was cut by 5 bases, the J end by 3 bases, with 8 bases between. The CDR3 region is CSAGAVKNIQYF. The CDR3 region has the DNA TGCAGTGCTGGGGCCGTCAAAAACATTCAGTACTTC.

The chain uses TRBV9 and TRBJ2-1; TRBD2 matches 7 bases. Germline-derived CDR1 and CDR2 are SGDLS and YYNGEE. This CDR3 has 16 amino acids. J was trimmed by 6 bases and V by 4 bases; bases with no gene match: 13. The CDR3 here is CASSPGTSGEGNEQFF. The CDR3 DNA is TGTGCCAGCAGCCCCGGGACCAGCGGGGAGGGCAATGAGCAGTTCTTC. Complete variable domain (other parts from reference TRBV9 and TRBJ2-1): DSGVTQTPKHLITATGQRVTLRCSPRSGDLSVYWYQQSLDQGLQFLIQYYNGEERAKGNILERFSAQQFPDLHSELNLSSLELGDSALYFCASSPGTSGEGNEQFFGPGTRLTVL.

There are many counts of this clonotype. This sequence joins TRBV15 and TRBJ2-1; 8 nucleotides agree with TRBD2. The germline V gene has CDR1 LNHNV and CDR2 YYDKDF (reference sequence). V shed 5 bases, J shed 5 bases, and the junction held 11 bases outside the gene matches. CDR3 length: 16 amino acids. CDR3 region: CATSRGSGGPNNEQFF. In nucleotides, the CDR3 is TGTGCCACCAGCCGAGGGAGCGGGGGCCCTAACAATGAGCAGTTCTTC.

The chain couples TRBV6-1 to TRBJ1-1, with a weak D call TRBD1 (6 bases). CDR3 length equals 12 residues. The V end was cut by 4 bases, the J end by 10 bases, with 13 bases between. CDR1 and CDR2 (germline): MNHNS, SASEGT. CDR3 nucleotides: TGTGCCAGCAGTGTCCAGGGGTTGAGAGCTTTCTTT. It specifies CASSVQGLRAFF.

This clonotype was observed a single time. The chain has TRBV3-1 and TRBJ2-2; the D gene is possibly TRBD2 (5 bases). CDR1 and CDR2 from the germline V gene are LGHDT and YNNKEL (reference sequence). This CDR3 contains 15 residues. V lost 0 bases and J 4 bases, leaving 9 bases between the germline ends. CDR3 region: CASSQERSGTGELFF. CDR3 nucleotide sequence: TGTGCCAGCAGCCAAGAGAGGAGCGGCACCGGGGAGCTGTTTTTT.

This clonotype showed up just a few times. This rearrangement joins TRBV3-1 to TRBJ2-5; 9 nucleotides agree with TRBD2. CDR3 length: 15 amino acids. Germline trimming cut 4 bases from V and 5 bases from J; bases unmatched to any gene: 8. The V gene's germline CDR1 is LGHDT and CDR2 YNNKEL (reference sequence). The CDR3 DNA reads TGTGCCAGCAGCCCTTCGCCTAGCGGGGAGGAGACCCAGTACTTC. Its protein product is CASSPSPSGEETQYF.

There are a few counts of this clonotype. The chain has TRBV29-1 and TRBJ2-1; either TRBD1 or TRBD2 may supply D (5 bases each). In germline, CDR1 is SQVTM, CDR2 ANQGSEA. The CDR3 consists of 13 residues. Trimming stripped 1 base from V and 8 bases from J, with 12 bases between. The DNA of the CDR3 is TGCAGCGTTGAAGTTGGGGGAAGGGATGAGCAGTTCTTC. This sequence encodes CSVEVGGRDEQFF.

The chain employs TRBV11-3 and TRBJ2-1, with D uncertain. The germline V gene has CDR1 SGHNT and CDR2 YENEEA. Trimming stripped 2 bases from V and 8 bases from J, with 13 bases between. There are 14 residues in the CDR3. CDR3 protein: CASSLSLGTDEQFF. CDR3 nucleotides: TGTGCCAGCAGCTTAAGTTTAGGTACAGATGAGCAGTTCTTC.

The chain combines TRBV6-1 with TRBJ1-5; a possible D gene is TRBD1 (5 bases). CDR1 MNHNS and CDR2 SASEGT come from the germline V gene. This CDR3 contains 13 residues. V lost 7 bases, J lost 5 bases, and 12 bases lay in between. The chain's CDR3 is CASKIQADQPQHF. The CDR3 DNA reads TGTGCCAGCAAAATACAGGCGGATCAGCCCCAGCATTTT.

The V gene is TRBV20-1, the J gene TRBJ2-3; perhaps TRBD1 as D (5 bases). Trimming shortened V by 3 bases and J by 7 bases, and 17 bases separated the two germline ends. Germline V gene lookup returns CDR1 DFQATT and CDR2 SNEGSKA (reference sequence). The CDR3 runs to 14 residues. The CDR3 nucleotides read TGCAGTGCTAGTCTGGGTACGACAGCGAATACGCAGTATTTT. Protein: CSASLGTTANTQYF.

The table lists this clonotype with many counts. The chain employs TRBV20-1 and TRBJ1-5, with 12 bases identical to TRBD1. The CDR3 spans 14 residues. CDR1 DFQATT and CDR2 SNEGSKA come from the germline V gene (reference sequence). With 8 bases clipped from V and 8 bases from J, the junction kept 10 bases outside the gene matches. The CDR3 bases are TGCAGTCTGGGACAGGGGGCGAGGGGTAAGCCCCAGCATTTT. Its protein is CSLGQGARGKPQHF.

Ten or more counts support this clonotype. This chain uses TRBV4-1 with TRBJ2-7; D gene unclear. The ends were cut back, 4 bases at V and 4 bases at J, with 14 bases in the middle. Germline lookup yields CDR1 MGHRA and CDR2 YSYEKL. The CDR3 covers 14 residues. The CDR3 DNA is TGCGCCAGCAGCCCTCGGGCAGATCCATACGAGCAGTACTTC. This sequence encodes CASSPRADPYEQYF.

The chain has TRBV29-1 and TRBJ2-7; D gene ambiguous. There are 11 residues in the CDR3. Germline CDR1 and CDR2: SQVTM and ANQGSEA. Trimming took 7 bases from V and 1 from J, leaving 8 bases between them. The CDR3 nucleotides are TGCAGCGCTGGGGAATCCTACGAGCAGTACTTC. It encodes CSAGESYEQYF.

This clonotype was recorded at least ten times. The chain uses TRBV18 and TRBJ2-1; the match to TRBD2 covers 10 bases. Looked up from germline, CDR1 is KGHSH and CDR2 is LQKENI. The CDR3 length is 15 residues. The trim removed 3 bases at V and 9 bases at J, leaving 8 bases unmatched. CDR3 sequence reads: CASSPSSGRSIEQFF. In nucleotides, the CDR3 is TGTGCCAGCTCACCTTCTAGCGGGAGATCTATTGAGCAGTTCTTC.

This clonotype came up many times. CDR3 DNA sequence: TGTGCCAGCAGGGGACAGGGGGGAAGATCACCCCTCCACTTT. Translating gives CASRGQGGRSPLHF. The chain has TRBV2 and TRBJ1-6; 11 nucleotides align to TRBD1. The CDR3 is 14 amino acids. Trimming cost V 6 bases and J 10 bases; bases outside gene matches: 5. Per the germline V gene, CDR1 is SNHLY and CDR2 is FYNNEI.

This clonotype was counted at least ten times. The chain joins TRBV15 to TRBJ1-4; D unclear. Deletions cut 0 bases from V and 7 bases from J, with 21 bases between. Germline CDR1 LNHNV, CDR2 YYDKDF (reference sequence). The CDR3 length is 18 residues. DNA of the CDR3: TGTGCCACCAGCAGAGACCTGCTGGGATCTCTTATAAGTGAAAAACTGTTTTTT. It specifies CATSRDLLGSLISEKLFF.

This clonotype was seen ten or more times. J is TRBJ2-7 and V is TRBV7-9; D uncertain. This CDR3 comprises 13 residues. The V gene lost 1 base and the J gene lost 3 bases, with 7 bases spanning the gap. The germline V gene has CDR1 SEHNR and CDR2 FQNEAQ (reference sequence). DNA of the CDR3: TGTGCCAGCAGCTTAGGGGCAAACTACGAGCAGTACTTC. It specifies CASSLGANYEQYF.

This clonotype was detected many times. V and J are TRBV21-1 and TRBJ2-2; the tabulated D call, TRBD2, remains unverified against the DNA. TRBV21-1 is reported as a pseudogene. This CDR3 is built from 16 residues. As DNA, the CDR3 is TGTGCCAGCAGGCCAGCGGGAGGAACGAACACCGGGGAGCTGTTTTTT. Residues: CASRPAGGTNTGELFF.

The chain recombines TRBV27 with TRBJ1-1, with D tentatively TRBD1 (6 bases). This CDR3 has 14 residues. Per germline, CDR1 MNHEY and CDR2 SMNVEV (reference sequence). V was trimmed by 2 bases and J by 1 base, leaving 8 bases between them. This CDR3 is CASSLDRPNTEAFF. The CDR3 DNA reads TGTGCCAGCAGTTTAGACAGGCCGAACACTGAAGCTTTCTTT.